The clone carrying this T cell receptor beta chain was observed a handful of times. This specimen belongs to a study of response to subunit inactivated influenza vaccine. CDR1 DFQATT and CDR2 SNEGSKA come from the germline V gene (reference sequence). Trimming shortened V by 6 bases and J by 0 bases, and 15 bases separated the two germline ends. CDR3 length: 14 residues. MiXCR, applied by TCRdb to the RT-PCR reads, yields one record per CDR3 protein. The sample shows hundreds of thousands of distinct CDR3 sequences, 15% to 19% of them seen only once. The chain employs TRBV20-1 and TRBJ2-7; possibly TRBD1 for D (6 bases). Sequencing used PBMCs from blood, obtained roughly 12 days after vaccination. This TCR was recovered from a middle-aged man who received an inactivated influenza vaccine. The CDR3 DNA follows: TGCAGTGCCCCCCTCAGGGGAATCTCCTACGAGCAGTACTTC. This sequence encodes CSAPLRGISYEQYF.